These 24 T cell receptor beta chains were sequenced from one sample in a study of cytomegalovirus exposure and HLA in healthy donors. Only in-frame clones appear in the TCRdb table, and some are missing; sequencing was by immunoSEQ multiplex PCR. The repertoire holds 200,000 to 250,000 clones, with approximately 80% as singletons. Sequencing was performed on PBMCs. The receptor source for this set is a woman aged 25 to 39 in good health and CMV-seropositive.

The CDR3 DNA is TGTGCCAGCAGTGAACGGCAGTACAATGAGCAGTTCTTC. The encoded protein is CASSERQYNEQFF. The gene calls are TRBV25-1 and TRBJ2-1; D call uncertain. The CDR3 has 13 amino acids. CDR1 is MGHDK, CDR2 SYGVNS, per germline. V lost 2 bases and J 4 bases, leaving 6 bases between the germline ends.

CDR3 DNA sequence: TGTGCCAGCAGTTTAAGGGGACTAGCGGAACGCACAGATACGCAGTATTTT. Protein product: CASSLRGLAERTDTQYF. The rearrangement links TRBV27 to TRBJ2-3; 11 bases agree with TRBD2. The J segment lost 1 base and the V segment lost 2 bases, leaving 5 bases of the junction unmatched. Looked up from germline, CDR1 is MNHEY and CDR2 is SMNVEV (reference sequence). The length of the CDR3 is 17 residues.

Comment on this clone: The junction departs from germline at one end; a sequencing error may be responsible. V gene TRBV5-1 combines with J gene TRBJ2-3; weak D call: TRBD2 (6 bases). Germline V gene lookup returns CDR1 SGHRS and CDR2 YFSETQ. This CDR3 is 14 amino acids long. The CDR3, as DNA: TGCACCAGCAGCTGGGCTAGCGGCACAGATACGCAGTATTTT. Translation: CTSSWASGTDTQYF.

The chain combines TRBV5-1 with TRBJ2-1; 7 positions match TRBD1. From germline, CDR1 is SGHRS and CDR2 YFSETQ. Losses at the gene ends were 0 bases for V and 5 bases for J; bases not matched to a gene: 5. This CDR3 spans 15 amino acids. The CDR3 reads CASSLGTGTDNEQFF. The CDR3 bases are TGCGCCAGCAGCTTGGGAACGGGGACAGACAATGAGCAGTTCTTC.

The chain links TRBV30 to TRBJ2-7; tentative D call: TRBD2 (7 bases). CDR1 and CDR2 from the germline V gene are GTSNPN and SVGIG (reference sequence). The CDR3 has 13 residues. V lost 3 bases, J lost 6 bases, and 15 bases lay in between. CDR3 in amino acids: CAWRGGQGAEQYF. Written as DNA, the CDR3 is TGTGCCTGGAGGGGGGGGCAGGGAGCCGAGCAGTACTTC.

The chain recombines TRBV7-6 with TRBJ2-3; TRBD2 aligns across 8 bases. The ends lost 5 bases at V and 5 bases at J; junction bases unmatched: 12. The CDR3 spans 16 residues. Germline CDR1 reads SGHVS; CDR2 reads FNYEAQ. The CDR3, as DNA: TGTGCCAGCAGCCCCAACTCAAGGCTAGCGGGAGATACGCAGTATTTT. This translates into CASSPNSRLAGDTQYF.

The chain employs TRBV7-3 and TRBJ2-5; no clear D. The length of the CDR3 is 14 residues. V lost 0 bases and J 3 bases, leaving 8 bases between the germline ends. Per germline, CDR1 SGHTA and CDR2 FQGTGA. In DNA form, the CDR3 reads TGTGCCAGCAGCTTAACGAGCGATGAAGAGACCCAGTACTTC. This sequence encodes CASSLTSDEETQYF.

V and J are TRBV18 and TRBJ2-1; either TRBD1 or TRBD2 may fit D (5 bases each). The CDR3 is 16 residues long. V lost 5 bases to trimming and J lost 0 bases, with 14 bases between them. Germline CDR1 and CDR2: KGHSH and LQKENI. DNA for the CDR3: TGTGCCAGCTCATCGGGACCGCGAGGCTCCTACAATGAGCAGTTCTTC. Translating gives CASSSGPRGSYNEQFF.

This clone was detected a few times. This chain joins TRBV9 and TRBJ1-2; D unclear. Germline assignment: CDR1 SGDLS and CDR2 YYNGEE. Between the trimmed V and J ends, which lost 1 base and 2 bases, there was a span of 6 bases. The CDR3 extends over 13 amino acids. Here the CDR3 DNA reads TGTGCCAGCAGCGTATCAGACAACTATGGCTACACCTTC. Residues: CASSVSDNYGYTF.

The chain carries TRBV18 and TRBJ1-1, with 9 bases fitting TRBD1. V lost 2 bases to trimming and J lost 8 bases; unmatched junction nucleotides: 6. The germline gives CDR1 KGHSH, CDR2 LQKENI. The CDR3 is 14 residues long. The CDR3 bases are TGTGCCAGCTCACCATGGACAGGGGTTTCGGAAGCTTTCTTT. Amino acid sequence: CASSPWTGVSEAFF.

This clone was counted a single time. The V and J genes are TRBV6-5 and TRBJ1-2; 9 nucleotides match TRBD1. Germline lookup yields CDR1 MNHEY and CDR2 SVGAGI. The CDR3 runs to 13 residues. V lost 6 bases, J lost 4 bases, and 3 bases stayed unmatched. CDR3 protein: CASRADRGYGYTF. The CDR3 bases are TGTGCCAGCAGAGCGGACAGGGGCTATGGCTACACCTTC.

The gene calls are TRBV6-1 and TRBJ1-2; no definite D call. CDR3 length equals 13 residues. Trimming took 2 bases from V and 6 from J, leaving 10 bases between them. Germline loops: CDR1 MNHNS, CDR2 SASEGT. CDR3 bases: TGTGCCAGCAGTGAATTGGCGACGGATGGCTACACCTTC. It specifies CASSELATDGYTF.

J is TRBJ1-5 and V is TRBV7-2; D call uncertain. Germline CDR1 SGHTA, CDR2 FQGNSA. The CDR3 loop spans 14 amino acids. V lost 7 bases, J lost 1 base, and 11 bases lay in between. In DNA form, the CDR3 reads TGTGCCAGCACCCCCCAGTGGAGCAATCAGCCCCAGCATTTT. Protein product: CASTPQWSNQPQHF.

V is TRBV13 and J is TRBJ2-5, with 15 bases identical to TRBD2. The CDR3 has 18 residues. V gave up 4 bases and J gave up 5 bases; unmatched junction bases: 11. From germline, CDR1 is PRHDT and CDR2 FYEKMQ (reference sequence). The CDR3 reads CASSSNGLAGGPGETQYF. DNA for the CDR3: TGTGCCAGCAGCTCCAATGGACTAGCGGGAGGGCCGGGGGAGACCCAGTACTTC.

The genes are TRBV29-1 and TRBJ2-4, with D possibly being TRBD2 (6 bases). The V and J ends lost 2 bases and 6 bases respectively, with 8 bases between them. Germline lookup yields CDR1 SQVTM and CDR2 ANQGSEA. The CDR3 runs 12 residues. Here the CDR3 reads CSVETEGNIQYF. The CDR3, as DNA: TGCAGCGTTGAAACGGAGGGAAACATTCAGTACTTC.

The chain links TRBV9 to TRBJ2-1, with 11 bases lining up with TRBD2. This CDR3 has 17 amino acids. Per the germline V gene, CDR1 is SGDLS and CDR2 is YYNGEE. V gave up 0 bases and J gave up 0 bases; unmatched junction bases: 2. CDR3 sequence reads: CASSVETSGSSYNEQFF. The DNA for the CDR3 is TGTGCCAGCAGCGTAGAAACTAGCGGGAGCTCCTACAATGAGCAGTTCTTC.

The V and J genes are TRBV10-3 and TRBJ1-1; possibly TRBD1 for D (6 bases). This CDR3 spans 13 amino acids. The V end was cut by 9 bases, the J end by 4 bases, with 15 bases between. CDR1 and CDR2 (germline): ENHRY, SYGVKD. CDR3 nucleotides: TGTGCCATACTTACGGGGGCGAGCACTGAAGCTTTCTTT. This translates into CAILTGASTEAFF.

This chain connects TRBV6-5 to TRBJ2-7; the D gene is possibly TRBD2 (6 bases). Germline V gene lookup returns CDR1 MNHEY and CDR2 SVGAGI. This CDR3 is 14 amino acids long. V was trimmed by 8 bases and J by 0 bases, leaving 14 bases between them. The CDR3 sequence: CASSQAGISYEQYF. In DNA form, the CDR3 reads TGTGCCAGCTCTCAAGCGGGTATCTCCTACGAGCAGTACTTC.

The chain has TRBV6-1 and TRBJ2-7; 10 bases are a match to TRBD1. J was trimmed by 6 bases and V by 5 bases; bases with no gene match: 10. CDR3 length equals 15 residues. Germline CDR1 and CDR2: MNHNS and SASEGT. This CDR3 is CASSSLGTGAAEQYF. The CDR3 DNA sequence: TGTGCCAGCAGTTCTCTCGGGACAGGGGCGGCCGAGCAGTACTTC.

CDR3 in amino acids: CASSLRPVDTQYF. The CDR3 coding sequence is TGTGCCAGCAGCCTACGGCCCGTTGATACGCAGTATTTT. The chain uses TRBV7-3 and TRBJ2-3; D is ambiguous. Per germline, CDR1 SGHTA and CDR2 FQGTGA. There are 13 residues in the CDR3. V was pared by 5 bases and J by 6 bases, with 12 bases between.

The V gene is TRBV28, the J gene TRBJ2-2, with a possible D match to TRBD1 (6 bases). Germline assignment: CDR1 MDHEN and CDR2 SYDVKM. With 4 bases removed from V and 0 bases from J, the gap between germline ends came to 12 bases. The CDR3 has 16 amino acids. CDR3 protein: CASSSNGQSNTGELFF. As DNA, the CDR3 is TGTGCCAGCAGTTCAAATGGACAGTCGAACACCGGGGAGCTGTTTTTT.

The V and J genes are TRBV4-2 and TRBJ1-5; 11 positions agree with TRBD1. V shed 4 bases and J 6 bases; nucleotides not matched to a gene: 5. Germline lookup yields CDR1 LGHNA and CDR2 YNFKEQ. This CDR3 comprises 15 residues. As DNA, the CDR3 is TGTGCCAGCAGCCCGGACAGGGGGCTAAGTCAGCCCCAGCATTTT. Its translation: CASSPDRGLSQPQHF.

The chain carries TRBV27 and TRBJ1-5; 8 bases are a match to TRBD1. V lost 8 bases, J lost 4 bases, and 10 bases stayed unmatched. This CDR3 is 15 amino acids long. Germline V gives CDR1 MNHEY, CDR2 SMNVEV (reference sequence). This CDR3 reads CASRSLDRANQPQHF. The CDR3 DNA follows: TGTGCCAGCCGCTCTCTGGACAGGGCTAATCAGCCCCAGCATTTT.

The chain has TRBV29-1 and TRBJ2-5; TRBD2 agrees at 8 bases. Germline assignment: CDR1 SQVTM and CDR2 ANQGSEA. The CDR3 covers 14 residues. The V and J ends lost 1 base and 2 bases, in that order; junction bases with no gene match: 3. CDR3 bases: TGCAGCGTTGAAGGCGGGAGGCCTCAAGAGACCCAGTACTTC. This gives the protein CSVEGGRPQETQYF.